This TCR beta chain originates from a study of response to subunit inactivated influenza vaccine. TCRdb recomputed calls from the RT-PCR reads with MiXCR, one row per CDR3 protein. The sample lists more than 500,000 distinct CDR3 sequences, around 11% seen once, with roughly 11% in the top ten. The CDR3 length is 16 residues. The V segment lost 6 bases and the J segment 10 bases; nucleotides outside the gene matches: 17. In germline, CDR1 is ENHRY, CDR2 SYGVKD. The sample was also linked to a second study, of T cells expressing NK-cell markers. That investigation notes: UMI-tagged 5'RACE template switching yielded the TCR beta cDNA. Evidence did not settle whether expanded NKG2C+ T cell clones targeted HCMV.

The receptor was derived from a man aged 45 to 65 who received an inactivated influenza vaccine. V gene TRBV10-3 combines with J gene TRBJ2-5, with 10 positions matching TRBD2. The specimen comprised PBMCs from blood, sampled on the day of vaccination. As DNA, the CDR3 is TGTGCCATCAGCTCTAGCGGGGGAAGGACAAGAGAAGGCCAGTACTTC. The encoded protein is CAISSSGGRTREGQYF.